Listed below are T cell receptor beta chains from one sample, sequenced in a study of blood T cell repertoires in COVID-19. This table comes from immunoSEQ multiplex PCR, and its TCRdb copy is limited to in-frame clones, with some not included. The sample has some 240,000 clones; 88% are singletons. Sample: PBMCs or T cells enriched from blood (not recorded which). All receptors come from a middle-aged woman who had been exposed to COVID-19. CDR3s include the opening cysteine and the closing phenylalanine or tryptophan. Fields, in order: clone size, V gene, J gene, D gene, CDR3 protein, CDR3 DNA. The D gene is left open where the match is weak. Only part of the rows carry a size: once, few, many, or a class if the clone is expanded.

abundance: .
v_gene: TRBV21-1
j_gene: TRBJ2-1
d_gene: .
CDR3aa: CASSRLSGGSYNEQFF
CDR3nt: TGTGCCAGCAGCAGGCTCAGCGGGGGCTCCTACAATGAGCAGTTCTTC

abundance: .
v_gene: TRBV5-1
j_gene: TRBJ1-3
d_gene: .
CDR3aa: CASSWRGTSSDISGNTIYF
CDR3nt: TGCGCCAGCAGCTGGAGAGGGACATCCTCTGATATCTCTGGAAACACCATATATTTT

abundance: .
v_gene: TRBV5-4
j_gene: TRBJ2-1
d_gene: TRBD2
CDR3aa: CANRLAGGRYNEQFF
CDR3nt: TGTGCCAACAGGCTAGCGGGAGGGAGGTACAATGAGCAGTTCTTC

abundance: .
v_gene: TRBV5-8
j_gene: TRBJ1-5
d_gene: .
CDR3aa: CASSLWRTDNQPQHF
CDR3nt: TGTGCCAGCAGCTTGTGGCGGACAGACAATCAGCCCCAGCATTTT

abundance: .
v_gene: TRBV5-5
j_gene: TRBJ2-6
d_gene: TRBD1
CDR3aa: CASSPDRGWARGANVLTF
CDR3nt: TGTGCCAGCAGCCCCGACAGGGGCTGGGCGCGTGGGGCCAACGTCCTGACTTTC

abundance: .
v_gene: TRBV7-2
j_gene: TRBJ1-1
d_gene: .
CDR3aa: CASSLTTRVLAEAFF
CDR3nt: TGTGCCAGCAGCTTAACAACGAGGGTTCTCGCTGAAGCTTTCTTT

abundance: .
v_gene: TRBV24-1
j_gene: TRBJ2-5
d_gene: TRBD2
CDR3aa: CATSPSGGGETQYF
CDR3nt: TGTGCCACCAGTCCGAGCGGGGGCGGAGAGACCCAGTACTTC

abundance: few
v_gene: TRBV28
j_gene: TRBJ1-6
d_gene: .
CDR3aa: CASSYTRVYNSPLHF
CDR3nt: TGTGCCAGCAGTTATACTAGGGTGTATAATTCACCCCTCCACTTT

abundance: .
v_gene: TRBV7-3
j_gene: TRBJ1-2
d_gene: TRBD1
CDR3aa: CASSPDRGGGYTF
CDR3nt: TGTGCCAGCAGCCCAGACAGGGGAGGAGGCTACACCTTC

abundance: .
v_gene: TRBV10-3
j_gene: TRBJ1-6
d_gene: TRBD1
CDR3aa: CAIRQDRTTYNSPLHF
CDR3nt: TGTGCCATCAGGCAGGACAGGACCACCTATAATTCACCCCTCCACTTT

abundance: few
v_gene: TRBV9
j_gene: TRBJ2-3
d_gene: .
CDR3aa: CASSATLGGDTQYF
CDR3nt: TGTGCCAGCAGCGCAACCCTTGGCGGAGATACGCAGTATTTT

abundance: once
v_gene: TRBV19
j_gene: TRBJ2-1
d_gene: .
CDR3aa: CASSSGSGGGNEQFF
CDR3nt: TGTGCCAGTAGCTCGGGGAGCGGTGGTGGCAATGAGCAGTTCTTC

abundance: .
v_gene: TRBV7-2
j_gene: TRBJ1-5
d_gene: TRBD1
CDR3aa: CASSLNRGYNQPQHF
CDR3nt: TGTGCCAGCAGCTTAAACAGGGGTTACAATCAGCCCCAGCATTTT

abundance: .
v_gene: TRBV5-4
j_gene: TRBJ2-1
d_gene: TRBD1
CDR3aa: CASSPTGAAEQFF
CDR3nt: TGTGCCAGCAGTCCCACAGGGGCGGCTGAGCAGTTCTTC

abundance: once
v_gene: TRBV6-4
j_gene: TRBJ2-1
d_gene: TRBD1
CDR3aa: CASSGQGANEQFF
CDR3nt: TGTGCCAGCAGTGGACAGGGGGCAAATGAGCAGTTCTTC

abundance: .
v_gene: TRBV21-1
j_gene: TRBJ2-5
d_gene: .
CDR3aa: CASSKCGGPRETQYF
CDR3nt: TGTGCCAGCAGCAAATGCGGGGGTCCCCGGGAGACCCAGTACTTC

abundance: .
v_gene: TRBV13
j_gene: TRBJ2-1
d_gene: .
CDR3aa: CASSILGGNEQFF
CDR3nt: TGTGCCAGCAGCATTCTAGGGGGTAATGAGCAGTTCTTC

abundance: .
v_gene: TRBV7-9
j_gene: TRBJ2-1
d_gene: TRBD2
CDR3aa: CASSLVSGIGEQFF
CDR3nt: TGTGCCAGCAGCTTAGTGAGCGGGATAGGAGAGCAGTTCTTC

abundance: .
v_gene: TRBV7-9
j_gene: TRBJ2-5
d_gene: .
CDR3aa: CASSFFAGGQETQYF
CDR3nt: TGTGCCAGCAGCTTTTTTGCGGGTGGCCAAGAGACCCAGTACTTC

abundance: .
v_gene: TRBV6-5
j_gene: TRBJ1-1
d_gene: .
CDR3aa: CASRYALSTEAFF
CDR3nt: TGTGCCAGCAGGTACGCCTTGAGCACTGAAGCTTTCTTT

abundance: .
v_gene: TRBV7-9
j_gene: TRBJ2-5
d_gene: .
CDR3aa: CASSTLQETQYF
CDR3nt: TGTGCCAGCAGCACTCTCCAAGAGACCCAGTACTTC

abundance: .
v_gene: TRBV7-9
j_gene: TRBJ1-1
d_gene: .
CDR3aa: CASSSEVNTEAFF
CDR3nt: TGTGCCAGCAGCTCGGAGGTGAACACTGAAGCTTTCTTT

abundance: .
v_gene: TRBV5-4
j_gene: TRBJ2-3
d_gene: TRBD2
CDR3aa: CASSAGLAGADTQYF
CDR3nt: TGTGCCAGCAGCGCGGGACTAGCGGGGGCAGATACGCAGTATTTT

abundance: few
v_gene: TRBV4-2
j_gene: TRBJ2-6
d_gene: .
CDR3aa: CASSQDRGGANVLTF
CDR3nt: TGTGCCAGCAGCCAAGACAGGGGTGGGGCCAACGTCCTGACTTTC

abundance: .
v_gene: TRBV19
j_gene: TRBJ2-1
d_gene: .
CDR3aa: CASSVLPGQEQFF
CDR3nt: TGTGCCAGTAGTGTCTTACCAGGACAGGAGCAGTTCTTC

abundance: once
v_gene: TRBV28
j_gene: TRBJ1-1
d_gene: .
CDR3aa: CASSLPTGHPNTEAFF
CDR3nt: TGTGCCAGCAGCCTTCCAACGGGACACCCGAACACTGAAGCTTTCTTT

abundance: .
v_gene: TRBV24-1
j_gene: TRBJ1-1
d_gene: .
CDR3aa: CATSEGGGPAFF
CDR3nt: TGTGCCACCAGTGAGGGCGGGGGGCCCGCTTTCTTT

abundance: .
v_gene: TRBV4-1
j_gene: TRBJ2-1
d_gene: .
CDR3aa: CASSQVGGRVVNEQFF
CDR3nt: TGCGCCAGCAGCCAAGTAGGAGGTCGGGTCGTCAATGAGCAGTTCTTC

abundance: .
v_gene: TRBV7-3
j_gene: TRBJ1-1
d_gene: TRBD1
CDR3aa: CASSSGTGGTEAFF
CDR3nt: TGTGCCAGCAGCTCGGGGACAGGGGGCACTGAAGCTTTCTTT

abundance: .
v_gene: TRBV30
j_gene: TRBJ1-4
d_gene: TRBD1
CDR3aa: CAWSDRGWAANEKLFF
CDR3nt: TGTGCCTGGAGCGACAGGGGGTGGGCGGCTAATGAAAAACTGTTTTTT

abundance: .
v_gene: TRBV28
j_gene: TRBJ2-1
d_gene: TRBD2
CDR3aa: CASGTETSGGSYNEQFF
CDR3nt: TGTGCCAGCGGGACAGAAACTAGCGGGGGCTCCTACAATGAGCAGTTCTTC

abundance: .
v_gene: TRBV3-1/TRBV3-2
j_gene: TRBJ1-2
d_gene: .
CDR3aa: CASSHPAGVHGYTF
CDR3nt: TGTGCCAGCAGCCATCCAGCGGGGGTTCATGGCTACACCTTC

abundance: .
v_gene: TRBV18
j_gene: TRBJ1-1
d_gene: .
CDR3aa: CASSFRSRATEAFF
CDR3nt: TGTGCCAGCTCATTTCGGTCGAGGGCCACTGAAGCTTTCTTT

abundance: once
v_gene: TRBV4-1
j_gene: TRBJ2-1
d_gene: .
CDR3aa: CASSQVVRTTYNEQFF
CDR3nt: TGCGCCAGCAGCCAAGTAGTTCGAACCACCTACAATGAGCAGTTCTTC

abundance: .
v_gene: TRBV29-1
j_gene: TRBJ1-1
d_gene: .
CDR3aa: CSGLRTGNLGAFF
CDR3nt: TGCAGCGGGCTACGAACAGGTAATCTCGGAGCTTTCTTT

abundance: .
v_gene: TRBV7-8
j_gene: TRBJ1-4
d_gene: .
CDR3aa: CASSFNYNEKLFF
CDR3nt: TGTGCCAGCAGCTTTAACTATAATGAAAAACTGTTTTTT

abundance: .
v_gene: TRBV13
j_gene: TRBJ2-7
d_gene: .
CDR3aa: CASSFMGRDEQYF
CDR3nt: TGTGCCAGCAGCTTTATGGGCAGGGACGAGCAGTACTTC

abundance: .
v_gene: TRBV28
j_gene: TRBJ2-7
d_gene: TRBD1
CDR3aa: CASSLDRGSYEQYF
CDR3nt: TGTGCCAGCAGTTTAGACAGGGGCTCTTACGAGCAGTACTTC

abundance: .
v_gene: TRBV6-5
j_gene: TRBJ2-7
d_gene: .
CDR3aa: CASTLRQALYF
CDR3nt: TGTGCCAGCACCCTGAGACAGGCCCTGTACTTC

abundance: .
v_gene: TRBV13
j_gene: TRBJ2-6
d_gene: TRBD1
CDR3aa: CASSQTGTVFSGANVLTF
CDR3nt: TGTGCCAGCAGCCAGACCGGGACAGTCTTCTCTGGGGCCAACGTCCTGACTTTC

abundance: .
v_gene: TRBV9
j_gene: TRBJ1-2
d_gene: TRBD1
CDR3aa: CASSGGQGAKGYTF
CDR3nt: TGTGCCAGCAGCGGGGGACAGGGGGCCAAGGGCTACACCTTC

abundance: few
v_gene: TRBV11-3
j_gene: TRBJ1-2
d_gene: .
CDR3aa: CASSYTGGPYGYTF
CDR3nt: TGTGCCAGCAGCTACACGGGGGGCCCTTATGGCTACACCTTC

abundance: .
v_gene: TRBV5-6
j_gene: TRBJ1-6
d_gene: .
CDR3aa: CASSSWTDYNSPLHF
CDR3nt: TGTGCCAGCAGCTCATGGACAGACTATAATTCACCCCTCCACTTT

abundance: few
v_gene: TRBV3-1/TRBV3-2
j_gene: TRBJ2-7
d_gene: .
CDR3aa: CASSQGGVGYEQYF
CDR3nt: TGTGCCAGCAGCCAAGGGGGAGTGGGATACGAGCAGTACTTC

abundance: .
v_gene: TRBV15
j_gene: TRBJ1-2
d_gene: .
CDR3aa: CATSMSQGTGYTF
CDR3nt: TGTGCCACCAGTATGTCCCAGGGTACTGGCTACACCTTC

abundance: .
v_gene: TRBV30
j_gene: TRBJ2-6
d_gene: .
CDR3aa: CAWSVTGANVLTF
CDR3nt: TGTGCCTGGAGTGTTACAGGGGCCAACGTCCTGACTTTC

abundance: .
v_gene: TRBV6-5
j_gene: TRBJ2-3
d_gene: TRBD1
CDR3aa: CASRSRDRGADTQYF
CDR3nt: TGTGCCAGCAGATCGCGGGACAGGGGCGCAGATACGCAGTATTTT

abundance: .
v_gene: TRBV3-1/TRBV3-2
j_gene: TRBJ2-1
d_gene: .
CDR3aa: CASMGGGRNEQFF
CDR3nt: TGTGCCAGCATGGGGGGGGGCAGGAATGAGCAGTTCTTC

abundance: .
v_gene: TRBV28
j_gene: TRBJ2-7
d_gene: TRBD2
CDR3aa: CASNPGRNYEQYF
CDR3nt: TGTGCCAGCAACCCCGGGAGGAACTACGAGCAGTACTTC

abundance: .
v_gene: TRBV9
j_gene: TRBJ2-3
d_gene: TRBD2
CDR3aa: CASSPTGGRGYGTDTQYF
CDR3nt: TGTGCCAGCAGCCCGACGGGCGGGAGGGGTTACGGCACAGATACGCAGTATTTT

abundance: .
v_gene: TRBV4-1
j_gene: TRBJ1-3
d_gene: .
CDR3aa: CASSQVETRDTIYF
CDR3nt: TGCGCCAGCAGCCAAGTAGAGACCCGGGATACCATATATTTT

abundance: .
v_gene: TRBV6-5
j_gene: TRBJ2-3
d_gene: TRBD1
CDR3aa: CASSYSGTGDTDTQYF
CDR3nt: TGTGCCAGCAGTTACTCTGGGACAGGGGACACAGATACGCAGTATTTT

abundance: .
v_gene: TRBV10-3
j_gene: TRBJ1-5
d_gene: .
CDR3aa: CAISESGGQAGQPQHF
CDR3nt: TGTGCCATCAGTGAGTCGGGTGGGCAGGCGGGTCAGCCCCAGCATTTT